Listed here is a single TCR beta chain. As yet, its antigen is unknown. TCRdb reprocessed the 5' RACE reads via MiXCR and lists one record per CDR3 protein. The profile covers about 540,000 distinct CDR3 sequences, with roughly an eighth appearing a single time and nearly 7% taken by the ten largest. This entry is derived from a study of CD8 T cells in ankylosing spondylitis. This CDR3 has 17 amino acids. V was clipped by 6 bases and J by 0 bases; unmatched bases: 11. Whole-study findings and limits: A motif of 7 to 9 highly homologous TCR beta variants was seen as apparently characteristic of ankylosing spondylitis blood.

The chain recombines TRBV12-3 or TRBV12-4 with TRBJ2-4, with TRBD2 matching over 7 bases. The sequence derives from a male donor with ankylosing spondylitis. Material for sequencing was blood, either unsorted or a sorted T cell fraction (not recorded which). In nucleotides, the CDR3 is TGTGCCAGCAGGGCAGTAGGGGAGGGCCTAGCCAAAAACATTCAGTACTTC. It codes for CASRAVGEGLAKNIQYF.